This T cell receptor beta chain comes out of a study of T cells expressing NK-cell markers. Looking at the study overall: Sequenced donors, eight in total, included seven who were HCMV-seropositive and one who was seronegative.

Study outcomes and limitations: The same clonotypes also predominated in the CD3+CD56-NKG2C+ fraction of several donors. Among CD8+ T cells from over 5 donors, dominant NKG2C+ clonotypes accounted for about 1.0-7.0%.

For this clonotype: The antigen is undetermined.

TCRdb re-analyzed the 5' RACE reads; it lists each CDR3 protein once, without DNA. Here the sample table reports under 35,000 distinct CDR3 sequences. This CDR3 is 14 amino acids long. Germline CDR1 is MGHRA and CDR2 is YSYEKL. This receptor was obtained from a woman between 18 and 70 years old in good health. Source material: blood T cells: a sorted CD56 or NKG2C T cell subset, CD4+ or CD8+ T cells, or bulk PBMC T cells (not recorded which). The chain couples TRBV4-1 to TRBJ2-2; as DNA is missing, the TRBD1 call by TCRdb cannot be tested. The chain's CDR3 is CASSQTPRVGELFF.